Shown below are 28 T cell receptor beta chains from a single sample sequenced in a study of CD8 T cells in Susac syndrome. Random hexamers were used to reverse transcribe roughly 0.5 to 1 ug of RNA. Each CDR3 protein is one row after TCRdb ran MiXCR on the immunoSEQ multiplex PCR reads. Of around 130,000 distinct CDR3 sequences detected, 90% to 95% appear once; the ten largest clones hold around 0.25%. Sequences were obtained from CD8+ T cells from PBMCs. The receptors shown here come from a human donor with multiple sclerosis.

This rearrangement joins TRBV12-3 or TRBV12-4 to TRBJ2-2; 12 bases agree with TRBD2. This CDR3 has 20 residues. Trimming removed 5 bases from V and 2 bases from J; junction bases left unmatched: 15. This chain's CDR3 is CASSRPSRLAGDGNTGELFF. The DNA for the CDR3 is TGTGCCAGCAGTCGACCCTCAAGACTAGCGGGAGATGGCAACACCGGGGAGCTGTTTTTT.

The J gene is TRBJ2-5, the V gene TRBV5-1, with a tentative D call TRBD1 (6 bases). From germline, CDR1 is SGHRS and CDR2 YFSETQ. V was trimmed by 3 bases and J by 2 bases, leaving 23 bases between them. The CDR3 spans 18 residues. The CDR3 nucleotides are TGCGCCAGCAGCTCCCTCTTAACCCAGGGGCCAGATCAAGAGACCCAGTACTTC. This gives the protein CASSSLLTQGPDQETQYF.

The chain employs TRBV5-6 and TRBJ2-2; 7 bases are a match to TRBD1. Trimming cost V 4 bases and J 4 bases; bases outside gene matches: 22. Looked up from germline, CDR1 is SGHDT and CDR2 is YYEEEE. The CDR3 extends over 20 amino acids. CDR3: CASSPFLTGLGEGCTGELFF. For the CDR3, the DNA is TGTGCCAGCAGCCCGTTCCTGACAGGGTTGGGTGAGGGCTGCACCGGGGAGCTGTTTTTT.

This chain uses TRBV3-1 with TRBJ2-3; 7 bases fit TRBD1. Looked up from germline, CDR1 is LGHDT and CDR2 is YNNKEL (reference sequence). V shed 1 base and J 5 bases; nucleotides not matched to a gene: 9. The CDR3 covers 16 residues. CDR3 in amino acids: CASSQGKDRWGDTQYF. The CDR3 DNA reads TGTGCCAGCAGCCAAGGAAAGGACAGGTGGGGAGATACGCAGTATTTT.

J is TRBJ1-2 and V is TRBV29-1; 10 bases agree with TRBD1. This CDR3 contains 14 residues. The V segment lost 1 base and the J segment 6 bases; nucleotides outside the gene matches: 5. Germline V CDR1 and CDR2: SQVTM, ANQGSEA. The DNA for the CDR3 is TGCAGCGTTGAAGGGGGACAGGGGCGGAATGGCTACACCTTC. Its translation is CSVEGGQGRNGYTF.

The J gene is TRBJ1-1, the V gene TRBV6-1; D is perhaps TRBD1 (5 bases). The CDR3 sequence is 16 residues long. The V gene lost 0 bases and the J gene lost 4 bases, with 15 bases spanning the gap. The germline gives CDR1 MNHNS, CDR2 SASEGT. CDR3 DNA: TGTGCCAGCAGTGAAGCGGATCCGGGGGACGGCACTGAAGCTTTCTTT. Protein sequence: CASSEADPGDGTEAFF.

The chain has TRBV7-9 and TRBJ2-3; perhaps TRBD2 as D (6 bases). The CDR3 extends over 14 amino acids. Germline assignment: CDR1 SEHNR and CDR2 FQNEAQ (reference sequence). V shed 7 bases and J shed 0 bases, with 11 bases lying between them. CDR3 region: CASIGTASTDTQYF. The CDR3 DNA follows: TGTGCCAGCATCGGGACTGCCAGCACAGATACGCAGTATTTT.

The chain combines TRBV12-3 or TRBV12-4 with TRBJ2-1; TRBD2 aligns across 10 bases. The J segment lost 4 bases and the V segment lost 5 bases, leaving 8 bases of the junction unmatched. This CDR3 is built from 16 residues. DNA of the CDR3: TGTGCCAGCAGTCCCTTAGGACTAGCGGAATACAATGAGCAGTTCTTC. Translating gives CASSPLGLAEYNEQFF.

This chain uses TRBV13 with TRBJ1-1; D uncertain. This CDR3 comprises 15 residues. V dropped 0 bases and J dropped 3 bases, with 11 bases sitting between them. Germline V CDR1 and CDR2: PRHDT, FYEKMQ (reference sequence). The DNA of the CDR3 is TGTGCCAGCAGCTTAGGGGGTAGTATGGACACTGAAGCTTTCTTT. Translated, it gives CASSLGGSMDTEAFF.

The genes are TRBV3-1 and TRBJ1-2; D not resolved. The germline V and J ends were trimmed by 1 base and 4 bases, with 16 bases remaining between them. The CDR3 length is 16 residues. Per the germline V gene, CDR1 is LGHDT and CDR2 is YNNKEL (reference sequence). The CDR3 nucleotides read TGTGCCAGCAGCCAAGTTGACGCAGCCTATTCCTATGGCTACACCTTC. This sequence encodes CASSQVDAAYSYGYTF.

The rearrangement links TRBV14 to TRBJ2-7, with D possibly called TRBD1 or TRBD2 (5 bases each). V lost 6 bases, J lost 2 bases, and 17 bases lay in between. The CDR3 extends over 15 amino acids. Germline V lookup: CDR1 SGHDN, CDR2 FVKESK. As DNA, the CDR3 is TGTGCCAGCAGTTTCCGGGACGCCGGACCCTACGAGCAGTACTTC. Its protein is CASSFRDAGPYEQYF.

This clonotype has a single count. V usage is TRBV15 and J usage is TRBJ2-7, with D perhaps TRBD2 (6 bases). The germline CDR1 and CDR2 sequences are LNHNV and YYDKDF (reference sequence). The CDR3 spans 13 residues. V was cut by 11 bases and J by 6 bases, with 20 bases left in between. The CDR3 nucleotides are TGTGCCTCCGGTGCGGGGTTGGCGTCCGAGCAGTACTTC. This codes for CASGAGLASEQYF.

CDR3 nucleotides: TGTGCCAGCAGCCAAGACGGGGACTACTATGGCTACACCTTC. Its translation is CASSQDGDYYGYTF. The rearrangement links TRBV3-1 to TRBJ1-2, with D possibly being TRBD1 (5 bases). The CDR3 totals 14 residues. The germline V and J ends were trimmed by 0 bases and 3 bases, with 8 bases remaining between them. The germline V gene has CDR1 LGHDT and CDR2 YNNKEL (reference sequence).

The chain uses TRBV29-1 and TRBJ1-1; D is perhaps TRBD1 (5 bases). Germline lookup yields CDR1 SQVTM and CDR2 ANQGSEA. The V end lost 4 bases, the J end lost 5 bases, and 8 bases lay between the germline ends. CDR3 length equals 11 residues. The CDR3 sequence is CSVVRGTEAFF. As DNA, the CDR3 is TGCAGCGTTGTTAGGGGAACTGAAGCTTTCTTT. The whole variable domain, remainder taken from reference TRBV29-1 and TRBJ1-1, is SAVISQKPSRDICQRGTSLTIQCQVDSQVTMMFWYRQQPGQSLTLIATANQGSEATYESGFVIDKFPISRPNLTFSTLTVSNMSPEDSSIYLCSVVRGTEAFFGQGTRLTVV.

The rearrangement links TRBV4-1 to TRBJ1-5; D is undetermined. The V and J ends lost 4 bases and 4 bases respectively, with 11 bases between them. CDR1 MGHRA and CDR2 YSYEKL come from the germline V gene. The CDR3 extends over 14 amino acids. In DNA form, the CDR3 reads TGCGCCAGCAGCCTAACGGACGGGAATCAGCCCCAGCATTTT. Amino acid sequence: CASSLTDGNQPQHF.

The J gene is TRBJ2-2, the V gene TRBV29-1; 7 bases are shared with TRBD1. V was clipped by 6 bases and J by 6 bases; unmatched bases: 7. The germline CDR1 and CDR2 sequences are SQVTM and ANQGSEA. The CDR3 is made up of 13 amino acids. The CDR3 loop reads CSVGPGTAGELFF. CDR3 sequence (DNA): TGCAGCGTGGGCCCCGGGACAGCCGGGGAGCTGTTTTTT.

The CDR3 DNA sequence: TGTGCCAGCAGAACAGGGTTTTCTCAGGACACTGAAGCTTTCTTT. This translates into CASRTGFSQDTEAFF. This chain links TRBV27 with TRBJ1-1; perhaps TRBD1 as D (6 bases). Germline V gene sequence: CDR1 MNHEY, CDR2 SMNVEV (reference sequence). This CDR3 is 15 amino acids long. The V end lost 6 bases, the J end lost 3 bases, and 17 bases lay between the germline ends.

The rearrangement joins TRBV28 to TRBJ1-5; D is unclear. V shed 5 bases and J shed 1 base, with 9 bases lying between them. CDR3 length: 14 residues. Germline V gives CDR1 MDHEN, CDR2 SYDVKM. The CDR3 is CASSLMVSNQPQHF. The CDR3 DNA follows: TGTGCCAGCAGTCTGATGGTGAGCAATCAGCCCCAGCATTTT. The complete variable domain, with remaining parts taken from reference TRBV28 and TRBJ1-5, reads DVKVTQSSRYLVKRTGEKVFLECVQDMDHENMFWYRQDPGLGLRLIYFSYDVKMKEKGDIPEGYSVSREKKERFSLILESASTNQTSMYLCASSLMVSNQPQHFGDGTRLSIL.

The chain links TRBV10-3 to TRBJ2-1; tentatively, D is TRBD2 (6 bases). The CDR3 contains 13 residues. Germline CDR1 reads ENHRY; CDR2 reads SYGVKD. The ends were cut back, 0 bases at V and 8 bases at J, with 8 bases in the middle. DNA for the CDR3: TGTGCCATCAGTGAGTCTAGCGGTCATGAGCAGTTCTTC. As protein: CAISESSGHEQFF.

This clonotype was picked up one time. V gene TRBV4-3 combines with J gene TRBJ1-3; D remains unclear. CDR3 length: 15 amino acids. Between the trimmed V and J ends, which lost 1 base and 6 bases, there was a span of 13 bases. Germline V gene lookup returns CDR1 LGHNA and CDR2 YSLEER. CDR3 nucleotide sequence: TGCGCCAGCAGCCAAGGGTGGGGTATCGCAAACACCATATATTTT. Its protein product is CASSQGWGIANTIYF.

In its sample, this clonotype was seen once. V and J are TRBV27 and TRBJ2-7; 7 bases fit TRBD2. V was pared by 6 bases and J by 4 bases, with 9 bases of the junction left unmatched. The CDR3 extends over 14 amino acids. CDR1 and CDR2 from the germline V gene are MNHEY and SMNVEV (reference sequence). CDR3 sequence reads: CASSKGGMNYEQYF. The CDR3 coding sequence is TGTGCCAGCAGCAAGGGAGGGATGAATTACGAGCAGTACTTC.

This clonotype was recorded once. The V and J genes are TRBV12-3 or TRBV12-4 and TRBJ2-7; 11 bases match TRBD1. V lost 5 bases to trimming and J lost 7 bases; unmatched junction nucleotides: 10. CDR3 length equals 15 residues. This CDR3 reads CASSPMDRGRQEQYF. DNA of the CDR3: TGTGCCAGCAGTCCTATGGACAGGGGGCGGCAGGAGCAGTACTTC.

V usage is TRBV4-2 and J usage is TRBJ1-5; D ambiguous. The CDR3 loop spans 13 amino acids. Trimming shortened V by 0 bases and J by 6 bases, and 6 bases separated the two germline ends. Germline CDR1 and CDR2: LGHNA and YNFKEQ. The DNA for the CDR3 is TGTGCCAGCAGCCAAGATAAGACTCAGCCCCAGCATTTT. Translating gives CASSQDKTQPQHF.

The chain recombines TRBV30 with TRBJ2-1; 10 bases match TRBD1. CDR1 and CDR2 from the germline V gene are GTSNPN and SVGIG (reference sequence). The CDR3 consists of 14 residues. V lost 5 bases to trimming and J lost 8 bases; unmatched junction nucleotides: 9. The CDR3 loop is CAWGWTGGTDEQFF. The CDR3 DNA reads as TGTGCCTGGGGATGGACAGGGGGGACTGATGAGCAGTTCTTC. The variable domain in full, with the rest retrieved from reference TRBV30 and TRBJ2-1, is SQTIHQWPATLVQPVGSPLSLECTVEGTSNPNLYWYRQAAGRGLQLLFYSVGIGQISSEVPQNLSASRPQDRQFILSSKKLLLSDSGFYLCAWGWTGGTDEQFFGPGTRLTVL.

CDR3 region: CASSQMGTQYF. Written as DNA, the CDR3 is TGTGCCAGCAGTCAAATGGGGACCCAGTACTTC. The J gene is TRBJ2-5, the V gene TRBV27; no clear D. V was pared by 5 bases and J by 7 bases, with 8 bases between. CDR1 and CDR2 (germline): MNHEY, SMNVEV (reference sequence). CDR3 size: 11 residues.

V is TRBV9 and J is TRBJ2-2, with D tentatively TRBD2 (6 bases). From germline, CDR1 is SGDLS and CDR2 YYNGEE. V was cut by 0 bases and J by 6 bases, with 12 bases left in between. The CDR3 has 15 residues. The CDR3 DNA reads as TGTGCCAGCAGCGTAGGGGGGACTGGCCCCGGGGAGCTGTTTTTT. This sequence encodes CASSVGGTGPGELFF.

The chain recombines TRBV3-1 with TRBJ2-1; the match to TRBD2 covers 16 bases. The V gene's germline CDR1 is LGHDT and CDR2 YNNKEL (reference sequence). The CDR3 is 16 residues long. The trim removed 4 bases at V and 8 bases at J, leaving 5 bases unmatched. The CDR3 region has the DNA TGTGCCAGCAGCCCCGGGACTAGCGGGAGGGCCCATGAGCAGTTCTTC. Its translation is CASSPGTSGRAHEQFF.

In this sample, this clonotype turned up once. V gene TRBV7-9 combines with J gene TRBJ2-1; D possibly corresponds to TRBD2 (5 bases). V gave up 2 bases and J gave up 4 bases, with 15 bases separating them. Germline lookup yields CDR1 SEHNR and CDR2 FQNEAQ (reference sequence). There are 16 residues in the CDR3. CDR3 DNA sequence: TGTGCCAGCAGCTTATATGAGGGAGAAAGGTACAATGAGCAGTTCTTC. It codes for CASSLYEGERYNEQFF.